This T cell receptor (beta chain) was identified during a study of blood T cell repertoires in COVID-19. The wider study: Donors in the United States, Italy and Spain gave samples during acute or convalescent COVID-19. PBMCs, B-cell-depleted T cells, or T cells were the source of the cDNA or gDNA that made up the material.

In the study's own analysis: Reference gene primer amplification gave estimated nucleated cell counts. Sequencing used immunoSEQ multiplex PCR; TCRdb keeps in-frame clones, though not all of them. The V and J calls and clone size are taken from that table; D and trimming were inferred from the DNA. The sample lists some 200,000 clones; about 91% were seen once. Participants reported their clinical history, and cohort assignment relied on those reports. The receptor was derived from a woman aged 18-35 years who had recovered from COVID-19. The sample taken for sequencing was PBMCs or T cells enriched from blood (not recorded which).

The CDR3 loop is CASSSFGTDYNEQFF. The CDR3 DNA follows: TGTGCCAGCAGCTCGTTCGGGACAGACTACAATGAGCAGTTCTTC. The chain links TRBV7-9 to TRBJ2-1, with TRBD1 matching 7 bases. The CDR3 sequence is 15 residues long. J gave up 3 bases and V 4 bases, and 6 bases lay outside the gene matches. The germline CDR1 and CDR2 sequences are SEHNR and FQNEAQ (reference sequence).